This TCR beta chain is drawn from a study of T cell responses to AZD1222 COVID-19 vaccine. Produced via immunoSEQ multiplex PCR; TCRdb's table is partial and in-frame only. This sample has 90,000 to 110,000 clones, with approximately 90% found just once. The study, taken as a whole, reports: Baseline testing showed seropositivity in only a handful of AZD1222 recipients. Nearly half of unique spike-specific TCRs reportedly avoided B.1.351 and B.1.1.7 mutated regions. No day 14 peak samples; only post-peak repertoires were characterized.

This clone was observed a single time. Its matching antigen is unknown. CDR1 is GTSNPN, CDR2 SVGIG, per germline (reference sequence). The CDR3 spans 12 residues. V was clipped by 2 bases and J by 5 bases, with 8 bases between them. This chain uses TRBV30 with TRBJ2-3, with no clear D. The clonotype originates from an adult in good health. Sequenced material: peripheral blood, taken on day 0 of AZD1222 vaccination. CDR3 coding DNA: TGTGCCTGGAGTTACAGCCAAGATACGCAGTATTTT. Encoded protein: CAWSYSQDTQYF.